Included here is one T cell receptor (beta chain) sequence, with context. What it binds is not known. This sample was included in a study of identical twins. Regarding the study as a whole: The study found excess low generation probability among twin-shared out-of-frame alpha sequences. Because invariant MAIT and iNKT cells could be present, zero-insertion analyses could be partly confounded. Fewer insertions marked abundant cord blood beta clonotypes; young adult naive trended weakly, memory not at all.

TCRdb reanalysed the 5' RACE reads using MiXCR and keeps one entry per CDR3 protein. The data contain a few hundred thousand distinct CDR3 sequences, roughly 9.9% of them singletons. The same sample was also used in a study of yellow fever vaccine responses in identical twins. That report adds: Twins showed a vaccine T cell response that reportedly seemed partly convergent, partly personalized.

Material: PBMCs. This TCR was recovered from a woman between 18 and 29 years old in good health.

CDR3 sequence: CASRGGSINNEQFF. In nucleotides, the CDR3 is TGTGCCAGCAGGGGCGGGTCTATAAACAATGAGCAGTTCTTC. This rearrangement joins TRBV28 to TRBJ2-1; D possibly corresponds to TRBD2 (5 bases). The germline CDR1 and CDR2 sequences are MDHEN and SYDVKM. This CDR3 region has 14 residues. V was clipped by 6 bases and J by 5 bases, with 14 bases between them.